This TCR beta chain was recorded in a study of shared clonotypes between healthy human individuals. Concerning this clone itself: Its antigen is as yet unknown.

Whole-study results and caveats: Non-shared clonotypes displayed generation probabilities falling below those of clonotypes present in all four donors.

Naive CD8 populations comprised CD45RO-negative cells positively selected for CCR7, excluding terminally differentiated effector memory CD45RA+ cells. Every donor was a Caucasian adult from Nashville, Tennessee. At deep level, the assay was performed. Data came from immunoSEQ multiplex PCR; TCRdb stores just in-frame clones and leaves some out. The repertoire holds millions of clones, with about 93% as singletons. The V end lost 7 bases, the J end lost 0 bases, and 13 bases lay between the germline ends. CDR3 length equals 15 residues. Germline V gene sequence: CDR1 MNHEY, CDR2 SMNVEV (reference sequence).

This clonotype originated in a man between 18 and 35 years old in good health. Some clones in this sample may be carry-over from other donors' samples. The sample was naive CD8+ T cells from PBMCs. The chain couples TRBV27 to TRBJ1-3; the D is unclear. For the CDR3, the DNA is TGTGCCAGCACGGCGAGGCTGAGCTCTGGAAACACCATATATTTT. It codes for CASTARLSSGNTIYF.